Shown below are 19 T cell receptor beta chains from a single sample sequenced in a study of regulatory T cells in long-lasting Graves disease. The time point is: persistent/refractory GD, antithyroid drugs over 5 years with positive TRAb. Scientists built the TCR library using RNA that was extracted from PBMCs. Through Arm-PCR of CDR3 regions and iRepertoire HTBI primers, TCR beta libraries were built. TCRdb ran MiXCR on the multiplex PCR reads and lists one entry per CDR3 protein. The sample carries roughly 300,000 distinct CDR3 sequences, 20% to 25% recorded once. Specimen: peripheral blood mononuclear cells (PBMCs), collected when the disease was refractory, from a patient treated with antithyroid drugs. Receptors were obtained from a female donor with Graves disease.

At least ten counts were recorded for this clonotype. The CDR3 protein is CASTQGAGSYEQYF. In DNA form, the CDR3 reads TGTGCCAGCACCCAAGGGGCGGGATCCTACGAGCAGTACTTC. The chain recombines TRBV28 with TRBJ2-7; D is perhaps TRBD2 (6 bases). V shed 7 bases and J shed 1 base, with 14 bases lying between them. The CDR3 runs to 14 residues. The germline CDR1 and CDR2 sequences are MDHEN and SYDVKM. Looking up the rest from reference TRBV28 and TRBJ2-7 gives the full variable domain: DVKVTQSSRYLVKRTGEKVFLECVQDMDHENMFWYRQDPGLGLRLIYFSYDVKMKEKGDIPEGYSVSREKKERFSLILESASTNQTSMYLCASTQGAGSYEQYFGPGTRLTVT.

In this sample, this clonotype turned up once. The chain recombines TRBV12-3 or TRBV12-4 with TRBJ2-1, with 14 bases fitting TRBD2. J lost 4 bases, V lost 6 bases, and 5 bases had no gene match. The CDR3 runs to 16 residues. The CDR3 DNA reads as TGTGCCAGCAGCACCTGGACTAGCGGGAGGTACAATGAGCAGTTCTTC. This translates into CASSTWTSGRYNEQFF.

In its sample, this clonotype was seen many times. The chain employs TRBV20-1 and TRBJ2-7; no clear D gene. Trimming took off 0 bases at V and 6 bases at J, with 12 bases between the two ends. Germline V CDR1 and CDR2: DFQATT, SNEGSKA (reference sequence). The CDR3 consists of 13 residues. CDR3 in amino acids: CSARDPVTLEQYF. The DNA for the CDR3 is TGCAGTGCTAGAGACCCCGTGACCCTCGAGCAGTACTTC.

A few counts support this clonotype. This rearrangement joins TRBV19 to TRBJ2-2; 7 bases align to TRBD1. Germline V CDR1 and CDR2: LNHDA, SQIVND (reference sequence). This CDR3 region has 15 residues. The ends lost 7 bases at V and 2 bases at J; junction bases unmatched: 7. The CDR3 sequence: CASTPTGLNTGELFF. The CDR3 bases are TGTGCCAGTACCCCGACAGGGCTCAACACCGGGGAGCTGTTTTTT.

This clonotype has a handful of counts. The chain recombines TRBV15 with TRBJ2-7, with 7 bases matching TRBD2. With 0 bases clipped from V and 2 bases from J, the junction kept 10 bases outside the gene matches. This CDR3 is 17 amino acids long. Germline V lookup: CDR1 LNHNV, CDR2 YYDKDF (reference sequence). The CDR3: CATSRDLLPGGTYEQYF. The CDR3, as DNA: TGTGCCACCAGCAGAGATCTCCTTCCCGGGGGGACCTACGAGCAGTACTTC.

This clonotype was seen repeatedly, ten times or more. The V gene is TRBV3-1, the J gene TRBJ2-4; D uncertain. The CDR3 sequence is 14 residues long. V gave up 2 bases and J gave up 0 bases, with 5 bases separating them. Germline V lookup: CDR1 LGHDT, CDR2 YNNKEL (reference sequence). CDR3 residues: CASSQRLAKNIQYF. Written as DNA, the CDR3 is TGTGCCAGCAGCCAAAGGCTAGCCAAAAACATTCAGTACTTC.

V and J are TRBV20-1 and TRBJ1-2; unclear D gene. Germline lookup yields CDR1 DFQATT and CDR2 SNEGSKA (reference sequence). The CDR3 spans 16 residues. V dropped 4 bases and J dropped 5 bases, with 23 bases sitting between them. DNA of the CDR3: TGCAGTGCTATGCCCACCCTAGGCCAGGTCTTATATGGCTACACCTTC. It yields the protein CSAMPTLGQVLYGYTF.

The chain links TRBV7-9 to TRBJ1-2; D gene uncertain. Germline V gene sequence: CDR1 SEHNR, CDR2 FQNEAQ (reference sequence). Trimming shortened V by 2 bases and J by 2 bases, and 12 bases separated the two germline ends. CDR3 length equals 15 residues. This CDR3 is CASSLRSGGNYGYTF. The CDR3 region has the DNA TGTGCCAGCAGCTTACGATCGGGCGGAAACTATGGCTACACCTTC.

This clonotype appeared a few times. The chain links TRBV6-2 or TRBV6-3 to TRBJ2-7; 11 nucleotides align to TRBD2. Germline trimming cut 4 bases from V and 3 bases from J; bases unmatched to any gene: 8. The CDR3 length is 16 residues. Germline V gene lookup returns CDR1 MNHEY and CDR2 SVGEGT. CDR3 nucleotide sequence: TGTGCCAGCAGTTCCATCGGACTAGCGGGCCTCTACGAGCAGTACTTC. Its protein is CASSSIGLAGLYEQYF.

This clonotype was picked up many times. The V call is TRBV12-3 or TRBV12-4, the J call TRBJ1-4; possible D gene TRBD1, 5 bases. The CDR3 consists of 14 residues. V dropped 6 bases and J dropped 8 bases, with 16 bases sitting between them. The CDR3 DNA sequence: TGTGCCAGCAGCGGGGGTGCGGAGGGCGAAAAACTGTTTTTT. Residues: CASSGGAEGEKLFF.

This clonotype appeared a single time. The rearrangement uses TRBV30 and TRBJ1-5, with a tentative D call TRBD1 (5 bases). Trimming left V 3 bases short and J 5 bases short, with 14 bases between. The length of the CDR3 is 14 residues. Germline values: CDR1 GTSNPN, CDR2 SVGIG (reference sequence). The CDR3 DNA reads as TGTGCCTGGAGCGAGGGGCAGAAGTATCAGCCCCAGCATTTT. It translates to CAWSEGQKYQPQHF.

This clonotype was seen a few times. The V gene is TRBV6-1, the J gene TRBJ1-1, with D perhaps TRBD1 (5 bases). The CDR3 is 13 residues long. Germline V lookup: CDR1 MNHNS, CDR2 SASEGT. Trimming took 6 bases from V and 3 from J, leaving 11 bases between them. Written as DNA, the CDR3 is TGTGCCAGCAGAAGCGTAGGGGACACTGAAGCTTTCTTT. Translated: CASRSVGDTEAFF.

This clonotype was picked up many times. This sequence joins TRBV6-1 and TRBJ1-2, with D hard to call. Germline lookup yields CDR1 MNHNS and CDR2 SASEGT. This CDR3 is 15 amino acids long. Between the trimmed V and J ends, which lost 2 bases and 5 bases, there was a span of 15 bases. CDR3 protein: CASSELGTALYGYTF. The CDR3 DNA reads TGTGCCAGCAGTGAATTGGGTACAGCCTTATATGGCTACACCTTC.

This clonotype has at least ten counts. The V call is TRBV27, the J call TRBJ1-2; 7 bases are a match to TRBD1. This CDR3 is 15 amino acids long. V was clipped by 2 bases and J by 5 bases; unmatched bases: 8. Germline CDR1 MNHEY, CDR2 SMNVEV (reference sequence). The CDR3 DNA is TGTGCCAGCAGTTTAAGGGGACAGCCCTTTTATGGCTACACCTTC. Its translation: CASSLRGQPFYGYTF.

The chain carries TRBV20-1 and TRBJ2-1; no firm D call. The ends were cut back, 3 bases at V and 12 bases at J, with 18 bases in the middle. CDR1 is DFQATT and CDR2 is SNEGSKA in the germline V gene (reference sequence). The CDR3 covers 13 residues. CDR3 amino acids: CSARYEHGVSQFF. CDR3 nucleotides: TGCAGTGCTAGGTACGAGCACGGAGTTTCGCAGTTCTTC.

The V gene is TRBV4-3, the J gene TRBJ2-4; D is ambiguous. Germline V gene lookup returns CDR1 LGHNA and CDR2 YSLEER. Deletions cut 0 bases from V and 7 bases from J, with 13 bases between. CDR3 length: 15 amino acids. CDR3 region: CASSQDPGNGNIQYF. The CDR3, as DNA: TGCGCCAGCAGCCAAGATCCCGGAAACGGGAACATTCAGTACTTC.

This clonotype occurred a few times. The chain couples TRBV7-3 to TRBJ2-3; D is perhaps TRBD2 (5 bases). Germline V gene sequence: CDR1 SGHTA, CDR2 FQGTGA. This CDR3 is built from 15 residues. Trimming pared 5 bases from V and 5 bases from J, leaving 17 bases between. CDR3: CASSPRVASVDTQYF. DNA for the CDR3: TGTGCCAGCAGCCCGAGGGTAGCATCAGTAGATACGCAGTATTTT.

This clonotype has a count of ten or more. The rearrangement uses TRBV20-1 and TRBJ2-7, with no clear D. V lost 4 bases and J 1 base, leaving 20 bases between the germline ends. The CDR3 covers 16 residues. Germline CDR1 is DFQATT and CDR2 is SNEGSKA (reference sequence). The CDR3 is CSAIPLTRSFSYEQYF. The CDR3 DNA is TGCAGTGCTATCCCCCTAACACGCAGCTTTTCCTACGAGCAGTACTTC.

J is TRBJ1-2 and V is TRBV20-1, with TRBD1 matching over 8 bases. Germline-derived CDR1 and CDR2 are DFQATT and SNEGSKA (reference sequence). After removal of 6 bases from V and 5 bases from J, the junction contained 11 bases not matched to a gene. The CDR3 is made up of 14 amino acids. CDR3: CSALPGGNLYGYTF. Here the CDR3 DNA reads TGCAGTGCCTTACCAGGGGGCAATCTTTATGGCTACACCTTC.